This T cell receptor (beta chain) appears in the sequencing data of a study of blood T cell repertoires in COVID-19. The authors' processing: Amplification of reference gene primers provided the estimated nucleated cell counts. Sequencing was performed with immunoSEQ multiplex PCR; in TCRdb, only in-frame clones are kept and a portion is missing. V and J calls plus clone size are reproduced from that table; the DNA served to infer D and trimming. The sample records 200,000 to 250,000 clones, 82% being singletons. Trimming at V came to 6 bases and at J to 3 bases, leaving 14 bases not matched to a gene. CDR3 size: 17 residues. Germline V gene data show CDR1 as MNHEY and CDR2 as SVGEGT.

The sequence was collected from a middle-aged man who had recovered from COVID-19. The chain uses TRBV6-2 or TRBV6-3 and TRBJ2-7; 10 nucleotides match TRBD1. Sequencing input: PBMCs or T cells enriched from blood (not recorded which). CDR3 residues: CASSRSYPGQGFYEQYF. The CDR3 DNA reads as TGTGCCAGCAGCCGCAGCTATCCGGGACAGGGGTTCTACGAGCAGTACTTC.